This T cell receptor (beta chain) was recorded in a study of tumor and adjacent non-tumor tissue in lung cancer. Study-wide background: The cohort had 12 to 13 adenocarcinoma, 2 squamous cell and 1 small cell patients. General observations from the study: Shorter survival was associated with higher TCR diversity in tumors. Tumor repertoires had a smaller top 100 clone share than normal lung. Compared with tumor, normal lung showed significantly lower TCR diversity.

The length of the CDR3 is 13 residues. No cell sorting was done before RNA was extracted from the tissue. A modified ARM-PCR protocol with three rounds of nested PCR amplified TCRbeta. TCRdb recomputed calls from the multiplex PCR reads with MiXCR, one row per CDR3 protein. The profile shows under 150,000 distinct CDR3 sequences, approximately 72% of them singletons. About this clonotype itself: What it binds is unknown. A junction end diverges from the germline sequence, so it may reflect a read error.

The TCR originated in a man aged 55-75 years with small cell lung cancer. Sequenced material: lung tumor tissue. This chain connects TRBV12-3 or TRBV12-4 to TRBJ1-1, with unresolved D. CDR3 in amino acids: CVSSLTSYTEAFF. The CDR3, as DNA: TGTGTCAGCAGTTTAACATCTTACACTGAAGCTTTCTTT.